This T cell receptor beta chain was captured in a study of shared clonotypes between healthy human individuals. Study-level information: Donor composition was two women and a few men, aged 18 to 49.

Concerning this clone: What it binds is not known.

TCRdb's copy holds only in-frame clones and misses some; the assay was immunoSEQ multiplex PCR. This sample has 2 million to 2.5 million clones, with 80% to 95% found just once. The CDR3 has 14 amino acids. Germline CDR1 SGHRS, CDR2 YFSETQ. Trimming took 2 bases from V and 13 from J, leaving 20 bases between them. CD4+ cells yielded CD45RA+ naive and CD45RA-negative memory subsets. Study observations and caveats: Only blood samples were collected, and tissue repertoires likely differ. The four-donor shared clonotypes exceeded non-shared clonotypes in generation probability, with non-shared ones scoring lower.

The chain combines TRBV5-1 with TRBJ2-3; D is unclear. The sequence was collected from a man in his late teens or twenties in good health. Some clones in this sample may be carry-over from other donors' samples. Sequencing was carried out using naive CD4+ T cells from PBMCs. Subset indicated: CD45RA+ positively selected. The CDR3: CASSFLGPGHGEYF. The CDR3 DNA reads as TGCGCCAGCAGCTTTTTGGGCCCCGGGCACGGCGAGTATTTT.